Shown below are 23 T cell receptor beta chains from a single sample sequenced in a study of spatial heterogeneity in lung cancer. TCRdb analysed the 5' RACE reads with MiXCR anew, one entry per CDR3 protein. Of tens of thousands of distinct CDR3 sequences listed, under 9% are singletons. Noted time point: blood at routine non-recurrence follow-up after resection. Specimen: PBMCs, collected at follow-up. The receptors were gathered from a male donor with early-stage non-small cell lung cancer.

This clonotype was found many times. The J gene is TRBJ1-6, the V gene TRBV5-1; no clear D gene. This CDR3 is built from 15 residues. The germline V gene encodes CDR1 SGHRS and CDR2 YFSETQ. V shed 0 bases and J shed 5 bases, with 9 bases lying between them. CDR3 nucleotide sequence: TGCGCCAGCAGCTTGGTAGGCGGAGATAATTCACCCCTCCACTTT. Its protein is CASSLVGGDNSPLHF.

This CDR3 reads CAWSVGSTDTQYF. CDR3 DNA: TGTGCCTGGAGTGTGGGGAGCACAGATACGCAGTATTTT. This rearrangement joins TRBV30 to TRBJ2-3, with D unclear. The CDR3 totals 13 residues. V lost 0 bases and J lost 0, with 4 bases in between. The germline gives CDR1 GTSNPN, CDR2 SVGIG (reference sequence).

This clonotype has only a few counts. The V call is TRBV5-6, the J call TRBJ2-6, with 10 bases aligning to TRBD1. The germline V gene has CDR1 SGHDT and CDR2 YYEEEE. Trimming removed 4 bases from V and 4 bases from J; junction bases left unmatched: 5. CDR3 size: 16 residues. The CDR3 sequence is CASSLDRGTGANVLTF. CDR3 sequence (DNA): TGTGCCAGCAGCCTGGACAGGGGGACCGGGGCCAACGTCCTGACTTTC.

Many counts were recorded for this clonotype. The chain carries TRBV7-2 and TRBJ2-5, with a tentative D call TRBD1 (6 bases). Trimming removed 1 base at V and 5 bases at J, with 14 bases between. Germline V lookup: CDR1 SGHTA, CDR2 FQGNSA. The length of the CDR3 is 15 residues. This chain's CDR3 is CASSLVLGAWETQYF. Written as DNA, the CDR3 is TGTGCCAGCAGCTTAGTCCTGGGGGCCTGGGAGACCCAGTACTTC.

This clonotype appeared many times. This chain joins TRBV7-6 and TRBJ2-7; 9 nucleotides line up with TRBD1. J lost 3 bases, V lost 1 base, and 1 base had no gene match. This CDR3 is built from 14 residues. Germline CDR1 and CDR2: SGHVS and FNYEAQ. The CDR3 DNA sequence: TGTGCCAGCAGCTTAGACAGGGGGCACTACGAGCAGTACTTC. Protein product: CASSLDRGHYEQYF.

This clonotype has only a few counts. The genes are TRBV12-3 or TRBV12-4 and TRBJ1-1; weak D call: TRBD1 (5 bases). Trimming left V 7 bases short and J 3 bases short, with 12 bases between. The CDR3 runs to 13 residues. The CDR3 protein is CASKRGSYTEAFF. CDR3 nucleotides: TGTGCCAGCAAACGGGGCAGCTACACTGAAGCTTTCTTT.

This clonotype occurred a few times. This chain connects TRBV10-2 to TRBJ1-4, with 9 positions matching TRBD1. The germline gives CDR1 WSHSY, CDR2 SAAADI. V trimming: 6 bases; J trimming: 7 bases; junction bases outside the gene matches: 6. The CDR3 is 14 residues long. CDR3 protein: CASRAGTGFEKLFF. CDR3 nucleotide sequence: TGCGCCAGCAGAGCCGGGACAGGGTTTGAAAAACTGTTTTTT.

This clonotype has at least ten counts. The chain is built from TRBV11-3 and TRBJ2-7; D may be TRBD2 (5 bases). The CDR3 totals 13 residues. V was clipped by 2 bases and J by 1 base, with 6 bases between them. Germline V CDR1 and CDR2: SGHNT, YENEEA. The CDR3 loop is CASSLSGSYEQYF. The DNA of the CDR3 is TGTGCCAGCAGCTTATCGGGATCCTACGAGCAGTACTTC.

This clonotype has a count of ten or more. The J gene is TRBJ2-3, the V gene TRBV20-1; D is ambiguous. The germline CDR1 and CDR2 sequences are DFQATT and SNEGSKA (reference sequence). The V end was cut by 5 bases, the J end by 6 bases, with 15 bases between. CDR3 length equals 13 residues. CDR3 DNA: TGCAGTGCTCGGGCCCGATTGGCGGATACGCAGTATTTT. The encoded protein is CSARARLADTQYF.

Ten or more counts support this clonotype. The chain uses TRBV19 and TRBJ2-1; TRBD2 matches 13 bases. V was pared by 7 bases and J by 5 bases, with 8 bases of the junction left unmatched. Germline V gives CDR1 LNHDA, CDR2 SQIVND (reference sequence). This CDR3 region has 16 residues. CDR3 region: CASKRGTSGDHNEQFF. The CDR3, as DNA: TGTGCCAGTAAACGAGGGACTAGCGGGGACCACAATGAGCAGTTCTTC.

This clonotype was observed many times. This chain connects TRBV4-1 to TRBJ2-3; tentatively, D is TRBD2 (5 bases). Germline V gene lookup returns CDR1 MGHRA and CDR2 YSYEKL. V was clipped by 4 bases and J by 2 bases, with 19 bases between them. The CDR3 contains 17 residues. Here the CDR3 reads CASSLGREPRFTDTQYF. CDR3 in DNA: TGCGCCAGCAGCCTCGGACGGGAACCAAGATTCACAGATACGCAGTATTTT.

The rearrangement joins TRBV30 to TRBJ1-2; TRBD1 agrees at 10 bases. This CDR3 has 13 amino acids. With V trimmed by 0 bases and J by 5 bases, 0 bases remained unmatched. Germline V gives CDR1 GTSNPN, CDR2 SVGIG (reference sequence). The CDR3 region is CAWSVDRGYGYTF. CDR3 coding DNA: TGTGCCTGGAGTGTGGACAGGGGGTATGGCTACACCTTC.

The V and J genes are TRBV7-9 and TRBJ2-7; D is possibly TRBD1 or TRBD2 (5 bases each). Germline V CDR1 and CDR2: SEHNR, FQNEAQ (reference sequence). The CDR3 length is 15 residues. V was cut by 8 bases and J by 3 bases, with 20 bases left in between. CDR3: CASAGGHQRHYEQYF. DNA of the CDR3: TGTGCCAGCGCTGGAGGACACCAGAGACACTACGAGCAGTACTTC.

This clonotype was seen many times. The V gene is TRBV5-1, the J gene TRBJ1-6; D is unclear. Trimming pared 1 base from V and 5 bases from J, leaving 7 bases between. CDR3 length: 14 residues. The germline CDR1 and CDR2 sequences are SGHRS and YFSETQ. This chain's CDR3 is CASSLWENNSPLHF. The CDR3 DNA reads as TGCGCCAGCAGCTTGTGGGAGAATAATTCACCCCTCCACTTT.

This clonotype was recorded a few times. A much larger clone differs from this one at a single base, so this may be a read error. The conserved closing phenylalanine or tryptophan is absent in this CDR3, likely reflecting a read error. The chain combines TRBV7-6 with TRBJ1-4, with 7 bases lining up with TRBD1. Germline CDR1 is SGHVS and CDR2 is FNYEAQ. The CDR3 loop spans 15 amino acids. Trimming took 5 bases from V and 7 from J; bases not matched to a gene: 10. The CDR3 here is CASSPRGGLGEKLFI. Here the CDR3 DNA reads TGTGCCAGCAGCCCACGAGGGGGCCTGGGTGAAAAACTGTTTATT.

This clonotype was observed many times. The rearrangement links TRBV29-1 to TRBJ2-3; D gene uncertain. Germline values: CDR1 SQVTM, CDR2 ANQGSEA. The CDR3 loop spans 14 amino acids. V was clipped by 3 bases and J by 4 bases, with 14 bases between them. This CDR3 is CSVDPGAIPDTQYF. The CDR3 coding sequence is TGCAGCGTTGATCCAGGTGCGATCCCAGATACGCAGTATTTT.

This clonotype has only a few counts. The chain employs TRBV9 and TRBJ2-7; D call uncertain. V lost 5 bases and J 4 bases, leaving 19 bases between the germline ends. CDR3 length: 15 amino acids. The germline gives CDR1 SGDLS, CDR2 YYNGEE. The CDR3 nucleotides are TGTGCCAGCAGTCCCAGAGAGTTTGGCCCTTACGAGCAGTACTTC. It is translated as CASSPREFGPYEQYF.

This clonotype was observed at least ten times. The chain recombines TRBV5-1 with TRBJ2-1; TRBD1 might be the D (6 bases). This CDR3 is built from 15 residues. The germline V gene has CDR1 SGHRS and CDR2 YFSETQ. V lost 4 bases and J 7 bases, leaving 18 bases between the germline ends. CDR3 in amino acids: CASSPPTGTSNEQFF. For the CDR3, the DNA is TGCGCCAGCAGCCCCCCAACCGGGACATCGAATGAGCAGTTCTTC.

The chain recombines TRBV3-1 with TRBJ2-1; a weak D match, TRBD1 (6 bases). The CDR3 length is 15 residues. CDR1 and CDR2 (germline): LGHDT, YNNKEL (reference sequence). The V end was cut by 3 bases, the J end by 4 bases, with 13 bases between. CDR3 DNA: TGTGCCAGCAGCCATGGTTCCCAGGGGTACAATGAGCAGTTCTTC. Translated, it gives CASSHGSQGYNEQFF.

This clonotype has a count of ten or more. The chain links TRBV6-1 to TRBJ2-5; D is uncertain. This CDR3 has 13 residues. CDR1 is MNHNS and CDR2 is SASEGT in the germline V gene. Trimming removed 6 bases at V and 1 base at J, with 9 bases between. The chain's CDR3 is CASRGRFQETQYF. In nucleotides, the CDR3 is TGTGCCAGCAGAGGACGGTTCCAAGAGACCCAGTACTTC.

This clonotype was detected ten times or more. V gene TRBV7-6 combines with J gene TRBJ2-5, with D tentatively TRBD1 or TRBD2 (6 bases each). Germline V CDR1 and CDR2: SGHVS, FNYEAQ. The CDR3 has 17 amino acids. V lost 5 bases and J lost 2, with 21 bases in between. The CDR3 reads CASSVRQARDLQETQYF. In DNA form, the CDR3 reads TGTGCCAGCAGCGTAAGACAGGCCAGGGACTTACAAGAGACCCAGTACTTC.

This clonotype was seen at least ten times. The V and J genes are TRBV20-1 and TRBJ2-7, with 9 positions matching TRBD2. The CDR3 has 15 amino acids. Trimming took 8 bases from V and 6 from J; bases not matched to a gene: 17. Germline CDR1 DFQATT, CDR2 SNEGSKA (reference sequence). In DNA, the CDR3 is TGCAGTCTCCCTGGTTCCCAGCGGGGGGCCGTCGAGCAGTACTTC. It specifies CSLPGSQRGAVEQYF.

This clonotype has a count of ten or more. The chain couples TRBV6-5 to TRBJ2-1, with D possibly matching TRBD2 (6 bases). Germline values: CDR1 MNHEY, CDR2 SVGAGI. This CDR3 contains 15 residues. V was pared by 0 bases and J by 8 bases, with 14 bases between. The CDR3 DNA follows: TGTGCCAGCAGTTACTCGGGACTCATGGGGGATGAGCAGTTCTTC. This gives the protein CASSYSGLMGDEQFF.